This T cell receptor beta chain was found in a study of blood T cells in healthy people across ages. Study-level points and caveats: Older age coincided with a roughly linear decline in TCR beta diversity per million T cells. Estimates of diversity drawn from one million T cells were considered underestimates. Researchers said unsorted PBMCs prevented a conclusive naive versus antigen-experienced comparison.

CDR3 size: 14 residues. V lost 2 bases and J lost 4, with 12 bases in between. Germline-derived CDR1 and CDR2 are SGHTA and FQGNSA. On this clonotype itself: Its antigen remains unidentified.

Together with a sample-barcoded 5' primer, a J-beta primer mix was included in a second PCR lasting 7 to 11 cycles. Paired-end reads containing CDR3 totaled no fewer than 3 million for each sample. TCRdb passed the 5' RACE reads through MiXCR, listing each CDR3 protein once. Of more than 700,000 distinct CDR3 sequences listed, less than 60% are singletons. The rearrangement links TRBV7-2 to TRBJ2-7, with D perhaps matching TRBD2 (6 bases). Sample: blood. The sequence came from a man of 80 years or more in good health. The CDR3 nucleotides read TGTGCCAGCAGCTTATACGGGAGCGGTTACGAGCAGTACTTC. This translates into CASSLYGSGYEQYF.